Listed below are T cell receptor beta chains from one sample, sequenced in a study of post-analysis software for immune sequencing data. Using its own MiXCR run on the PCR reads, TCRdb lists one record per CDR3 protein. The sample has approximately 770,000 distinct CDR3 sequences; about half are singletons. Sample: blood. These receptors originate from a girl aged 5-17 years with multiple sclerosis. Each CDR3 is given without its conserved first and last residue. Each record gives: V gene, clone size, CDR3 protein. The size entry is marked missing in some rows and otherwise reads once, few, many or a size class.

TRBV7-8 once ASSSGGLAGRYEQY
TRBV14 NA ASSQRRGRETQY
TRBV15 few ATSTRGQGKDSPLH
TRBV12-3/TRBV12-4 NA ASSPVNQPQH
TRBV7-2 few ASSYDRYNEQF
TRBV20-1 NA SARRLAGGQYEQY
TRBV3-1 NA TSSQDVPGNEQF
TRBV5-1 NA ASSYNGMNTEAF
TRBV20-1 NA SAPGLVSGNEQF
TRBV20-1 NA SARDERTSGSWSEQF
TRBV29-1 NA SVAHYPGTETQY
TRBV6-2/TRBV6-3 few ASSSQTSGTYEQY
TRBV20-1 few SARDLAGQETQY
TRBV4-3 few ASAALAGGPNEQF
TRBV28 NA ASSLFAGGETQY
TRBV5-5 NA ASSPRVRLAGDEQY
TRBV4-3 NA ASSQEGAIIYNEQY
TRBV7-9 NA ASSEALAGGPGANVLT
TRBV29-1 NA SVENLSGWPYEQY
TRBV5-6 once ASSFFIARGDNEQF
TRBV7-3 NA ASSQRAGVHEQF
TRBV20-1 NA SASGVSGLRGGWAKNIQY
TRBV7-2 NA ASSLVRGEGYNEQF
TRBV7-3 NA ASSPTGPGNTEAF
TRBV20-1 NA SPHLVEGLNEQF
TRBV2 NA ASKVGLAGDNEQF
TRBV18 NA ASSPNRDLYNEQF
TRBV7-8 NA ASRRSRGLVGDYEQD
TRBV7-3 NA FGRNQPQH